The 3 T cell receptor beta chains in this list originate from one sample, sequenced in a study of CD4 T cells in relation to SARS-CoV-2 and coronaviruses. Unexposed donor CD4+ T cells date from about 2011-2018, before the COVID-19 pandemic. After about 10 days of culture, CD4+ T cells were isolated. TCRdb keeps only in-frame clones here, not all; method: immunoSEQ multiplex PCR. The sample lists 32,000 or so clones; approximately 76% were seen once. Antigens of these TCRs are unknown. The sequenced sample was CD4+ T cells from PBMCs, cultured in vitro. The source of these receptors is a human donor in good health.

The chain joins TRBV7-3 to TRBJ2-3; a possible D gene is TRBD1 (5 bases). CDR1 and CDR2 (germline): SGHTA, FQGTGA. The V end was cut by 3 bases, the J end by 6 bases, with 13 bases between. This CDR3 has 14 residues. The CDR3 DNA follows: TGTGCCAGCAGCTTCCAGGGCCCCCCCGATACGCAGTATTTT. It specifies CASSFQGPPDTQYF.

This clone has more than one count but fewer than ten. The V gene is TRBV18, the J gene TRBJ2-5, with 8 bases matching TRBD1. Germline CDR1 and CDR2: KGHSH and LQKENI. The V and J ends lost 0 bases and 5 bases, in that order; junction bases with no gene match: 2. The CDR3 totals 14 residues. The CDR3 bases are TGTGCCAGCTCACCACCGTGGACAGGGGAGACCCAGTACTTC. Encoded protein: CASSPPWTGETQYF.

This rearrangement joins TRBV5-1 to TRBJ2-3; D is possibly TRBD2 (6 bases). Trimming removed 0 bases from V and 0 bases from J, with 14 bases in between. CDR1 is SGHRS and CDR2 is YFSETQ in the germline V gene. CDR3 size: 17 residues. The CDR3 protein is CASSLEGRSESTDTQYF. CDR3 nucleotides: TGCGCCAGCAGCTTGGAGGGGAGGTCAGAAAGCACAGATACGCAGTATTTT.